This T cell receptor beta chain originates from a study of Graves' ophthalmopathy and Graves' hyperthyroidism. The authors amplified TCR beta CDR3 regions from RNA transcripts. In the first round, RT-PCR was carried out with HTBI primers, and a multiplex PCR formed the second round. Each CDR3 protein gets one entry after TCRdb re-called the multiplex PCR reads with MiXCR. The repertoire holds roughly 700,000 distinct CDR3 sequences, with 35% to 50% as singletons. Germline CDR1 is SGDLS and CDR2 is YYNGEE. The CDR3 length is 19 residues. The J segment lost 0 bases and the V segment lost 4 bases, leaving 11 bases of the junction unmatched.

The chain is built from TRBV9 and TRBJ2-7; 15 positions agree with TRBD2. The TCR comes from an adult man with Graves' ophthalmopathy. The sequencing input was peripheral blood. Here the CDR3 reads CASSPMGTSGGTTSYEQYF. In nucleotides, the CDR3 is TGTGCCAGCAGCCCGATGGGGACTAGCGGGGGGACAACCTCCTACGAGCAGTACTTC.